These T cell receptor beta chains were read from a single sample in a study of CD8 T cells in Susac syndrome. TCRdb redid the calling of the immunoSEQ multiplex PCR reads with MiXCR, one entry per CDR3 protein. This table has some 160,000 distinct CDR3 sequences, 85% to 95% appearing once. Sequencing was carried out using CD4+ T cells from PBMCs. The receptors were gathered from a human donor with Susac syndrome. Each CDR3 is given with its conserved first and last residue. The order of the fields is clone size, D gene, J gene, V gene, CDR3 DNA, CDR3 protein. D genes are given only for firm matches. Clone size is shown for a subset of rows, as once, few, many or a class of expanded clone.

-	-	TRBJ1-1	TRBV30	TGTGCCTGGGGGCGCGGGGGCCAACTCACTGAAGCTTTCTTT	CAWGRGGQLTEAFF
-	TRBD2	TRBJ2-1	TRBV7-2	TGTGCCAGCAGCCTCTCCAGCGGGGGGGCGTCTGAGCAGTTCTTC	CASSLSSGGASEQFF
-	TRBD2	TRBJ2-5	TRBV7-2	TGTGCCAGCACCCCCTTCCTAGCGGGGGGGGAGACCCAGTACTTC	CASTPFLAGGETQYF
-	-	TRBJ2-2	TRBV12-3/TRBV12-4	TGTGCCAGCAGGTGGCACAACACCGGGGAGCTGTTTTTT	CASRWHNTGELFF
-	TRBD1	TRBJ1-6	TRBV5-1	TGCGCCAGCAGCTTACAGGGGTCTGATAATTCACCCCTCCACTTT	CASSLQGSDNSPLHF
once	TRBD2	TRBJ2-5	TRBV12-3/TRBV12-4	TGTGCCAGCAGTTTCCTCGGCGGGGGGACCCAAGAGACCCAGTACTTC	CASSFLGGGTQETQYF
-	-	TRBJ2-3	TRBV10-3	TGTGCCATGAAGACAGGCCTCAGCACAGATACGCAGTATTTT	CAMKTGLSTDTQYF
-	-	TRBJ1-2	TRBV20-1	TGCAGTGCTCCGCCAGGGTCCGGCTACACCTTC	CSAPPGSGYTF
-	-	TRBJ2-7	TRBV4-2	TGTGCCAGCAGTGAGGCGTACAGGACCTACGAGCAGTACTTC	CASSEAYRTYEQYF
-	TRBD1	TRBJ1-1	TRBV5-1	TGCGCCAGCAGACCTGACAGGGGGGACACTGAAGCTTTCTTT	CASRPDRGDTEAFF
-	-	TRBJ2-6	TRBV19	TGTGCCAGTAGTATAGGGCCCGGGGCCAACGTCCTGACTTTC	CASSIGPGANVLTF
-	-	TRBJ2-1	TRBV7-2	TGTGCCAGCAGTGAAAGAGCTTACAATGAGCAGTTCTTC	CASSERAYNEQFF
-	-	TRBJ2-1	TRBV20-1	TGCAGTGCGGGCAGGGTGCCCCTCAATGAGCAGTTCTTC	CSAGRVPLNEQFF
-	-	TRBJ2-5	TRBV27	TGTGCCAGCAGTCTAACTCGGAATCAAGAGACCCAGTACTTC	CASSLTRNQETQYF
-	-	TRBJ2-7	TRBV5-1	TGCGCCAGCAGCTTTACTGGCCCCTACGAGCAGTACTTC	CASSFTGPYEQYF
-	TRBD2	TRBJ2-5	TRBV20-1	TGCAGTGCTAGAGGGATGGGACTAGCGGGGGGGCCGGAGACCCAGTACTTC	CSARGMGLAGGPETQYF
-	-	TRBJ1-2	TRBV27	TGTGCCAGCAGCCCGGAGGGGGGTAACTATGGCTACACCTTC	CASSPEGGNYGYTF
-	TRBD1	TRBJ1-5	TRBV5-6	TGTGCCAGCAGCTTGGGACAGGGGATCAATCAGCCCCAGCATTTT	CASSLGQGINQPQHF
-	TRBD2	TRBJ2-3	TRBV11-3	TGTGCCAGCAGCTTACATTCTAGCGGGGGCACAGATACGCAGTATTTT	CASSLHSSGGTDTQYF
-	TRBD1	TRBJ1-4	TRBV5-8	TGTGCCAGCAGCCCGGGGACAGGGAAGAATGAAAAACTGTTTTTT	CASSPGTGKNEKLFF
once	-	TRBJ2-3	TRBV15	TGTGCCACCGGGGGTCTCACAGATACGCAGTATTTT	CATGGLTDTQYF
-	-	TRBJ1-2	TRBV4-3	TGCGCCAGCAGCCAAGAAACGGGACTTGCTAACTATGGCTACACCTTC	CASSQETGLANYGYTF
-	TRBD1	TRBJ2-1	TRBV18	TGTGCCAGCTCACCACTACAGGGGGTAGGTAATGAGCAGTTCTTC	CASSPLQGVGNEQFF
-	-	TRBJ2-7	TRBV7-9	TGTGCCAGCAGCTTAGGGGCAGCGAGCTCCTACGAGCAGTACTTC	CASSLGAASSYEQYF
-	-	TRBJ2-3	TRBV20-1	TGCAGTGCTAGAAACAGCAGGGCGGCCAGCACAGATACGCAGTATTTT	CSARNSRAASTDTQYF
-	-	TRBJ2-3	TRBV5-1	TGCGCCAGCACCCTGACGGGGGGCACAGATACGCAGTATTTT	CASTLTGGTDTQYF
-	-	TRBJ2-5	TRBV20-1	TGCAGTGCTAGCCCTGCCGAGACCCAGTACTTC	CSASPAETQYF
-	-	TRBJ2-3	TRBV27	TGTGCCAGCAGCGCTCTCGGGGGGCCAGGAGATACGCAGTATTTT	CASSALGGPGDTQYF
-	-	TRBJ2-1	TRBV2	TGTGCCAGCAGCGCGACGTTCCCTTACAATGAGCAGTTCTTC	CASSATFPYNEQFF
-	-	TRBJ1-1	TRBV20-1	TGCAGTGCTAATGAGAACACTGAAGCTTTCTTT	CSANENTEAFF
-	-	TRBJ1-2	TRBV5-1	TGCGCCAGCAGCTTTACAGGTTCGGACTATGGCTACACCTTC	CASSFTGSDYGYTF
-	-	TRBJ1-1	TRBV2	TGTGCCAGCAGTGACTCGGGGCGGCACACTGAAGCTTTCTTT	CASSDSGRHTEAFF
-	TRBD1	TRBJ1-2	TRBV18	TGTGCCAGCTCCCCTGGACAGGGGGCAATTGAGGGCTACACCTTC	CASSPGQGAIEGYTF
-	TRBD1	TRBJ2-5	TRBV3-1	TGTGCCAGCAGCCAAAAGGGACAGGGTCGGAAGACCCAGTACTTC	CASSQKGQGRKTQYF
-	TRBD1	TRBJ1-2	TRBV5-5	TGTGCCAGCAGATTCAGGGGGACCTCTAACTATGGCTACACCTTC	CASRFRGTSNYGYTF
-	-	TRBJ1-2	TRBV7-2	TGTGCCAGCAGCTCCCGTCTCTGGCGAATTGGCTACACCTTC	CASSSRLWRIGYTF
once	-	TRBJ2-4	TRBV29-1	TGCAGCGCCACGAGGGCGTCAGCCAAAAACATTCAGTACTTC	CSATRASAKNIQYF
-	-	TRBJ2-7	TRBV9	TGTGCCAGCAGCTCCACGGGGAGCTCCTACGAGCAGTACTTC	CASSSTGSSYEQYF
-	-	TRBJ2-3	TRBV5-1	TGCGCCAGCAGCTTGGCCCAAAGCACAGATACGCAGTATTTT	CASSLAQSTDTQYF
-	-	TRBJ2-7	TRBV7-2	TGTGCCAGCAGCTTAGCGGCGGGGGCGATCTACGAGCAGTACTTC	CASSLAAGAIYEQYF
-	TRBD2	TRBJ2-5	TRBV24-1	TGTGCCACCAGTGATGGAGCGGGGCCCGGGGAGACCCAGTACTTC	CATSDGAGPGETQYF
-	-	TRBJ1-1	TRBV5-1	TGCGCCAGCAGCGATGGACAGAAGAACACTGAAGCTTTCTTT	CASSDGQKNTEAFF
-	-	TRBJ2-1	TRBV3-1	TGTGCCAGCAGCCTAAGCCTAGGGCACAATGAGCAGTTCTTC	CASSLSLGHNEQFF
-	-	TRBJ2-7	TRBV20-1	TGCAGTGCCGTTGCCCCTGGGGCAGCCTACGAGCAGTACTTC	CSAVAPGAAYEQYF
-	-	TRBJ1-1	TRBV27	TGTGCCAGCGGGGCCACAGGGTTCACTGAAGCTTTCTTT	CASGATGFTEAFF